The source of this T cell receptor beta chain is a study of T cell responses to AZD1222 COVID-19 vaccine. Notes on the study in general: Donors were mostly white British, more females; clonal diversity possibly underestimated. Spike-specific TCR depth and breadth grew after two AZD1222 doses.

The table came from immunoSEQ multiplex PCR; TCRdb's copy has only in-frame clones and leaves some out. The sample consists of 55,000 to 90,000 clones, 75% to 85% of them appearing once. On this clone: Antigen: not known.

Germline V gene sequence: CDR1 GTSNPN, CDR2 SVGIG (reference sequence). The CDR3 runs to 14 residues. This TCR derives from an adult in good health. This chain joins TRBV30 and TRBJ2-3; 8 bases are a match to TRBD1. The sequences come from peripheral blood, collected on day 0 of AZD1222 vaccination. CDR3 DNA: TGTGTCCTGTCCAGGGGGCCTTTCCCAGATACGCAGTATTTT. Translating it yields CVLSRGPFPDTQYF.